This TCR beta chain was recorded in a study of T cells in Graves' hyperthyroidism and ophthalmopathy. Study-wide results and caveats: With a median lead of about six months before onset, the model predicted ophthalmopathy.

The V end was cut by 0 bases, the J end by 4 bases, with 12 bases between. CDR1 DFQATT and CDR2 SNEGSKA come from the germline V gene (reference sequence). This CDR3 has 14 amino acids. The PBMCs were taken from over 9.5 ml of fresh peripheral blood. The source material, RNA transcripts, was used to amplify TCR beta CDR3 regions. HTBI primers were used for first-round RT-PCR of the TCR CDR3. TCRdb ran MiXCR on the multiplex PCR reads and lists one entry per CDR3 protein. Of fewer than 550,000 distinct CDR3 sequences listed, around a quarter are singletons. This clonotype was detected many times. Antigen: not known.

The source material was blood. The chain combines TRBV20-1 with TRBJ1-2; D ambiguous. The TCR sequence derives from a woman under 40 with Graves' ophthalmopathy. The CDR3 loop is CSARDRPAPYGYTF. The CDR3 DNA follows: TGCAGTGCTAGAGATCGGCCAGCCCCCTATGGCTACACCTTC.